This entry lists 2 T cell receptor beta chains sequenced from one sample in a study of post-analysis software for immune sequencing data. General study points: Higher frequency in patients than in controls was seen for about five TRBV segments, with TRBV5-6, TRBV5-1 and TRBV20-1 among them.

Carried by the TCR beta cDNA libraries were unique molecular identifiers. In TCRdb, the PCR reads were re-called with MiXCR into one record per CDR3 protein. The repertoire holds 750,000 to 900,000 distinct CDR3 sequences, approximately 44% seen once, with 4.9% in the top ten. These receptors lack a known antigen. The sequencing sample was made of blood. These receptors originate from a girl between 5 and 17 years old with multiple sclerosis.

This clonotype was detected only a few times. The chain has TRBV10-2 and TRBJ2-7; 10 bases align to TRBD2. V shed 7 bases and J 1 base; nucleotides not matched to a gene: 7. The CDR3 length is 15 residues. Germline assignment: CDR1 WSHSY and CDR2 SAAADI. The CDR3 DNA is TGCGCCAGCAACCAAGCGGGAGGGACGTCCTACGAGCAGTACTTC. Its protein product is CASNQAGGTSYEQYF.

V is TRBV29-1 and J is TRBJ2-4; 9 bases are a match to TRBD2. J gave up 4 bases and V 4 bases, and 5 bases lay outside the gene matches. The CDR3 has 14 residues. Germline V gives CDR1 SQVTM, CDR2 ANQGSEA. The CDR3 sequence is CSVAFAGGKNIQYF. In DNA, the CDR3 is TGCAGCGTTGCGTTTGCGGGAGGGAAAAACATTCAGTACTTC.